This TCR beta chain originates from a study of cytomegalovirus exposure and HLA in healthy donors. Background on the study: Assignment to the Caucasian-associated ancestry cluster applied to approximately 80% of the approximately 400 genotyped donors.

PCR employed 60 Vbeta and 13 Jbeta primers. Clones were read by immunoSEQ multiplex PCR, and TCRdb kept only the in-frame ones, dropping some. The sample lists more than 110,000 clones; approximately 84% were seen once. Trimming cost V 6 bases and J 8 bases; bases outside gene matches: 13. The germline V gene encodes CDR1 ENHRY and CDR2 SYGVKD. This CDR3 is built from 15 residues. The chain recombines TRBV10-3 with TRBJ1-5, with 7 bases aligning to TRBD1. The sequence came from a man aged 25-45 years in good health and CMV-seropositive. The material sequenced was PBMCs. CDR3 loop: CAIRASDRRSEPQHF. CDR3 bases: TGTGCCATCAGAGCCTCGGACAGGCGAAGTGAGCCCCAGCATTTT.